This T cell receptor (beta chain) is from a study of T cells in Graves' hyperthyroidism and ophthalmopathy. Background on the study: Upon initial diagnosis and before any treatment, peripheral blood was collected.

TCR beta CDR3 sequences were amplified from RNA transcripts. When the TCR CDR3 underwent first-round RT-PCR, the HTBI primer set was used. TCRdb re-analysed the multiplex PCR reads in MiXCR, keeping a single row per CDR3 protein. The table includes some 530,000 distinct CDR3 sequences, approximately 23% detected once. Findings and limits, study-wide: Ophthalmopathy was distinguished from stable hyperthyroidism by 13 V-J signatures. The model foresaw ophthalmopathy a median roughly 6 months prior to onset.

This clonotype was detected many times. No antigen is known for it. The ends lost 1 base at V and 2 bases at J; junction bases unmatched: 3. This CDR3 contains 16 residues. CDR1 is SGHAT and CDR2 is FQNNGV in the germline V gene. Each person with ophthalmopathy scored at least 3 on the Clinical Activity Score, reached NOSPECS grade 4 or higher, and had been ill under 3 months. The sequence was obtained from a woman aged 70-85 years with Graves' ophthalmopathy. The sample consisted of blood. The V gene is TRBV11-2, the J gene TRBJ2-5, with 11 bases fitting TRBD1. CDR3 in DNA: TGTGCCAGCAGCTTAGCCGGGACAGGGGGACAAGAGACCCAGTACTTC. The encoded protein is CASSLAGTGGQETQYF.